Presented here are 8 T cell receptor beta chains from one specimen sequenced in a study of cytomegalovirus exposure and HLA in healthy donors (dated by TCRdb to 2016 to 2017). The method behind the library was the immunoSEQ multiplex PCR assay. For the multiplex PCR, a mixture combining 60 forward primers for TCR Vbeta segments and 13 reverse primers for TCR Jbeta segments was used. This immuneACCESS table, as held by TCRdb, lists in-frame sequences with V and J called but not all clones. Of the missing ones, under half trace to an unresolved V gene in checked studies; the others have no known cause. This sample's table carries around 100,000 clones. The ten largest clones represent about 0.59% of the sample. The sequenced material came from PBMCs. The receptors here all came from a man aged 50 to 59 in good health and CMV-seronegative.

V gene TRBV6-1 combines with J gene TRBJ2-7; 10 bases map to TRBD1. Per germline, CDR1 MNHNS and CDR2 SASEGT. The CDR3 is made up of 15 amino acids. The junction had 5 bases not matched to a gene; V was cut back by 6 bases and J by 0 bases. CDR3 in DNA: TGTGCCAGCAGCCTGGGACAGGGGAGCTCCTACGAGCAGTACTTC. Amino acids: CASSLGQGSSYEQYF.

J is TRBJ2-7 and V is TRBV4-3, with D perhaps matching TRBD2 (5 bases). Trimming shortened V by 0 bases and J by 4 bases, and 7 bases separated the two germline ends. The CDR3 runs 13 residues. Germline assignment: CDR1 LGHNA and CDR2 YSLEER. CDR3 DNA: TGCGCCAGCAGCCAAGAGTGGAGGTACGAGCAGTACTTC. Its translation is CASSQEWRYEQYF.

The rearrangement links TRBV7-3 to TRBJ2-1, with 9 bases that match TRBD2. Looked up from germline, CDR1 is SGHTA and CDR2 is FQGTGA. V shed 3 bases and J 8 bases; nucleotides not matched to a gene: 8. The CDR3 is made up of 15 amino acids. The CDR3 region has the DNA TGTGCCAGCAGCTTCGGGATAGCGGGAGTCTATGAGCAGTTCTTC. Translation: CASSFGIAGVYEQFF.

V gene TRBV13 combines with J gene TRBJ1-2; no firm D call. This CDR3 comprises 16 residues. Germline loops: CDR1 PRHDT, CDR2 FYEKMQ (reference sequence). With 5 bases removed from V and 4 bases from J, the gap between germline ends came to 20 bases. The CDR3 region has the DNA TGTGCCAGCAGCGTCGAGGGTGCTTTAGAAATCTATGGCTACACCTTC. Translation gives CASSVEGALEIYGYTF.

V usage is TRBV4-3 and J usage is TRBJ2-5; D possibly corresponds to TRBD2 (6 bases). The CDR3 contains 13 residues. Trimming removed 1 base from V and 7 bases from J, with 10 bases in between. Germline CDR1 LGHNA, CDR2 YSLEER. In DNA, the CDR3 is TGCGCCAGCAGCCAAGGACTAGTTGGGACCCAGTACTTC. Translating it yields CASSQGLVGTQYF.

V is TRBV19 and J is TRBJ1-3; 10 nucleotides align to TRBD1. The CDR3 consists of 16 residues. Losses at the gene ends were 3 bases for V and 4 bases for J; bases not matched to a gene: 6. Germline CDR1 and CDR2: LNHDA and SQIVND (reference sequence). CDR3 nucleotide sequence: TGTGCCAGTAGTATTTCGACAGGGGGCAGCGGAAACACCATATATTTT. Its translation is CASSISTGGSGNTIYF.

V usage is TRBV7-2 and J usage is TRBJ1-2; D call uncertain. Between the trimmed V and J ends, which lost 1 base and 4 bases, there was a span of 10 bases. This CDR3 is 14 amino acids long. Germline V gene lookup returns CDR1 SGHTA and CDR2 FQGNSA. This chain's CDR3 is CASSLGGGIYGYTF. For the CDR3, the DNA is TGTGCCAGCAGCTTAGGGGGAGGGATCTATGGCTACACCTTC.

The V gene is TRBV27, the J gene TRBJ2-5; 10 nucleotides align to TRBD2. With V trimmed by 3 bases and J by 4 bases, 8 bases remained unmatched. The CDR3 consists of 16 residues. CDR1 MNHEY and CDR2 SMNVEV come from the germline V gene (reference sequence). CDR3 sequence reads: CASSFPWASGGETQYF. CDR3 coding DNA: TGTGCCAGCAGTTTCCCCTGGGCTAGCGGGGGAGAGACCCAGTACTTC.